These 6 T cell receptor beta chains were all obtained from the same sample, sequenced in a study of T cell clonality in common variable immunodeficiency. Sequencing used immunoSEQ multiplex PCR; TCRdb keeps in-frame clones, though not all of them. The repertoire yields about 42,000 clones, none seen only once; the top ten contain over 1.1%. Material for sequencing was peripheral blood mononuclear cells. These receptors were obtained from a person aged 18-70 years in good health.

Details on this clone: The CDR3 end is not reached by the read, which stops 3 residues before it; the germline J gene fills it in. The chain employs TRBV20-1 and TRBJ1-2; D unclear. Per the germline V gene, CDR1 is DFQATT and CDR2 is SNEGSKA (reference sequence). The CDR3 is 15 residues long. This CDR3 reads CSARPLAGGQNTYTF. CDR3 bases read: TGCAGTGCTAGACCACTAGCGGGAGGGCAAAATACC.

This clone was picked up many times. Read coverage stops 3 residues before the CDR3 terminus; the germline J gene supplies the remainder. The chain couples TRBV6-4 to TRBJ2-3; maybe TRBD2 (5 bases). There are 14 residues in the CDR3. Per the germline V gene, CDR1 is MRHNA and CDR2 is SNTAGT. Trimming removed 3 bases at V and 1 base at J, with 8 bases between. The CDR3 spells CASSEGSGTDTQYF. CDR3 bases read: TGTGCCAGCAGTGAGGGTAGCGGCACAGATACG.

This clone was seen a handful of times. The read is 3 residues too short to cover the CDR3 end, so that end is filled in from the germline J gene. This chain links TRBV19 with TRBJ1-3; possible D gene TRBD1, 6 bases. The CDR3 is 14 residues long. V shed 3 bases and J shed 4 bases, with 10 bases lying between them. Germline V CDR1 and CDR2: LNHDA, SQIVND (reference sequence). The CDR3 spells CASSIQGIGNTIYF. Partial CDR3 DNA: TGTGCCAGTAGTATTCAGGGGATCGGAAACACC.

This clone occurred many times. From the germline J gene comes the end of the CDR3, since the read stops 3 residues before it. The J gene is TRBJ2-7, the V gene TRBV19; 8 nucleotides match TRBD1. This CDR3 contains 13 residues. Unmatched junction bases numbered 6, after V lost 5 bases and J lost 6 bases. Germline V gene data show CDR1 as LNHDA and CDR2 as SQIVND (reference sequence). CDR3 sequence: CASSRVGQGEQYF. The covered CDR3 bases are TGTGCCAGTAGTCGAGTAGGACAGGGCGAG.

This clone was counted at least ten times. The read halts 3 residues ahead of the CDR3 end, with the missing end drawn from the germline J gene. V is TRBV7-2 and J is TRBJ1-5; no clear D. CDR3 length equals 14 residues. Trimming removed 2 bases from V and 2 bases from J, with 7 bases in between. CDR1 and CDR2 from the germline V gene are SGHTA and FQGNSA. The CDR3 protein is CASSLQRGNQPQHF. The sequenced CDR3 bases are TGTGCCAGCAGCTTACAAAGGGGCAATCAGCCC.

This clone has at least ten counts. The missing CDR3 end, 3 residues past where the read stops, is filled in from the germline J gene. The chain carries TRBV20-1 and TRBJ2-1; tentative D call: TRBD2 (6 bases). The CDR3 length is 13 residues. Germline V lookup: CDR1 DFQATT, CDR2 SNEGSKA (reference sequence). V dropped 1 base and J dropped 2 bases, with 6 bases sitting between them. The sequenced CDR3 bases are TGCAGTGCTAGAGGCGGGACCTACAATGAG. Its translation is CSARGGTYNE. The full CDR3 protein is CSARGGTYNEQFF.